This T cell receptor (beta chain) was documented in a study of shared T cell receptors in the human thymus. This CDR3 has 15 residues. This table comes from immunoSEQ multiplex PCR, and its TCRdb copy is limited to in-frame clones, with some not included. The sample has 600,000 or so clones, about 89% seen once; the top ten hold 0.0094%. The sample also formed part of further work on human thymus T cells. This second report adds: Resections from corrective heart surgery supplied the thymus tissue.

The rearrangement joins TRBV21-1 to TRBJ1-1; the D segment call TRBD1 is taken from the table without a DNA check. TRBV21-1 is listed as a pseudogene. The clonotype comes from a boy under two years old with a congenital heart defect. What was sequenced was thymocytes. This CDR3 is CASCDHRDMRTEAFF. CDR3 in DNA: TGTGCCAGCTGCGATCACAGGGATATGAGGACTGAAGCTTTCTTT.